The next 24 T cell receptor beta chains were all read from a single sample in a study of blood T cells in healthy people across ages. The second PCR ran about 6 to 12 cycles with a sample-barcoded 5' primer and J-beta primers. MiXCR, applied by TCRdb to the 5' RACE reads, yields one record per CDR3 protein. In the table there are about 1.4 million distinct CDR3 sequences, approximately 59% of which are singletons. Input material: blood. The receptors were gathered from a man aged 18 to 30 in good health.

This clonotype was seen once. J is TRBJ2-7 and V is TRBV14, with a tentative D call TRBD1 (6 bases). The CDR3 has 14 residues. The ends were cut back, 3 bases at V and 4 bases at J, with 13 bases in the middle. The germline V gene has CDR1 SGHDN and CDR2 FVKESK. CDR3 in amino acids: CASSQGRGEYEQYF. The CDR3 DNA sequence: TGTGCCAGCAGCCAGGGCAGGGGTGAATACGAGCAGTACTTC.

This clonotype was observed a few times. The CDR3 spells CASSEGPEKLFF. The CDR3 DNA reads TGTGCCAGCAGCGAGGGGCCTGAAAAACTGTTTTTT. The V and J genes are TRBV11-2 and TRBJ1-4; possible D gene TRBD1, 5 bases. This CDR3 is 12 amino acids long. Germline lookup yields CDR1 SGHAT and CDR2 FQNNGV. Trimming removed 5 bases at V and 7 bases at J, with 8 bases between.

This clonotype was counted between two and nine times. The genes are TRBV4-1 and TRBJ2-4, with D perhaps being TRBD1 or TRBD2 (5 bases each). The closer fit of TRBJ2-7 to the DNA end suggests the J call may be wrong. CDR3 size: 15 residues. Germline CDR1 reads MGHRA; CDR2 reads YSYEKL. The DNA of the CDR3 is TGCGCCAGCAGCCAAGGTGGGACCACCGGATACGAGCAGTACTTC. It encodes CASSQGGTTGYEQYF.

The chain links TRBV20-1 to TRBJ1-2; 7 bases fit TRBD1. Germline V CDR1 and CDR2: DFQATT, SNEGSKA (reference sequence). J gave up 7 bases and V 5 bases, and 7 bases lay outside the gene matches. This CDR3 contains 12 residues. Here the CDR3 DNA reads TGCAGTGCTTCAACAGGGGTGATTGGCTACACCTTC. Amino acid sequence: CSASTGVIGYTF.

This clonotype was recorded only once. V gene TRBV7-2 combines with J gene TRBJ2-3; a weak D match, TRBD2 (5 bases). The CDR3 has 16 amino acids. With 1 base removed from V and 8 bases from J, the gap between germline ends came to 19 bases. Germline V gives CDR1 SGHTA, CDR2 FQGNSA. The CDR3 DNA reads TGTGCCAGCAGCTTAGGAGCTAGCCCCTTTAGCGCTACGCAGTATTTT. This gives the protein CASSLGASPFSATQYF.

As to this clonotype: It may be a read error: a sequence one base away is much more abundant. The CDR3 DNA sequence: TGCGCCGGCAGGGGACTAGCGAACACCGGGGAGCTGTTTTTT. Its protein is CAGRGLANTGELFF. V gene TRBV4-1 combines with J gene TRBJ2-2; TRBD2 matches 8 bases. The germline gives CDR1 MGHRA, CDR2 YSYEKL. The CDR3 contains 14 residues.

The chain has TRBV29-1 and TRBJ1-1; D not resolved. V shed 5 bases and J shed 10 bases, with 14 bases lying between them. CDR1 SQVTM and CDR2 ANQGSEA come from the germline V gene. CDR3 length: 11 residues. The CDR3 region has the DNA TGCAGCGTTCGAAGGGAAGTCGGAGCTTTCTTT. This gives the protein CSVRREVGAFF.

The chain links TRBV7-2 to TRBJ1-4, with 11 bases aligning to TRBD1. V was pared by 5 bases and J by 8 bases, with 10 bases of the junction left unmatched. Germline V gene data show CDR1 as SGHTA and CDR2 as FQGNSA. The CDR3 contains 16 residues. The CDR3 region has the DNA TGTGCCAGCAGCCACATTCACCGGGACAGGGGGGAAAAACTGTTTTTT. Encoded protein: CASSHIHRDRGEKLFF.

The chain recombines TRBV5-8 with TRBJ1-1; D unclear. The germline CDR1 and CDR2 sequences are SGHTS and YDEGEE. The CDR3 has 13 residues. Trimming pared 5 bases from V and 4 bases from J, leaving 12 bases between. The CDR3 protein is CASSLYSSTEAFF. The CDR3 DNA is TGTGCCAGCAGTTTGTATTCTAGCACTGAAGCTTTCTTT.

The chain combines TRBV7-9 with TRBJ2-7, with TRBD2 as a possible D gene (5 bases). The length of the CDR3 is 13 residues. Per the germline V gene, CDR1 is SEHNR and CDR2 is FQNEAQ (reference sequence). V was trimmed by 5 bases and J by 3 bases, leaving 11 bases between them. The chain's CDR3 is CASSRDGGYEQYF. Here the CDR3 DNA reads TGTGCCAGCAGCCGAGACGGAGGCTACGAGCAGTACTTC.

This clonotype occurred a few times. V gene TRBV7-6 combines with J gene TRBJ2-7, with 7 bases that match TRBD2. The V and J ends lost 7 bases and 0 bases, in that order; junction bases with no gene match: 9. The length of the CDR3 is 15 residues. Germline CDR1 reads SGHVS; CDR2 reads FNYEAQ. The CDR3 region is CASTSERGTSYEQYF. In DNA, the CDR3 is TGTGCCAGCACCTCAGAGCGGGGAACCTCCTACGAGCAGTACTTC.

This clonotype appeared a few times. The gene calls are TRBV25-1 and TRBJ2-1; tentative D call: TRBD2 (7 bases). Trimming took 6 bases from V and 4 from J, leaving 13 bases between them. Germline CDR1 reads MGHDK; CDR2 reads SYGVNS. The CDR3 covers 14 residues. The CDR3 spells CASRGGAGYNEQFF. As DNA, the CDR3 is TGTGCCAGCAGAGGGGGGGCCGGATACAATGAGCAGTTCTTC.

Of note for this clonotype: Sequence at one end of the junction differs from germline and may be a read error. The chain employs TRBV20-1 and TRBJ1-2; 8 nucleotides align to TRBD1. Germline V gives CDR1 DFQATT, CDR2 SNEGSKA (reference sequence). The CDR3 is made up of 13 amino acids. CDR3: CSASRQGLHGYTF. The CDR3 region has the DNA TGCAGTGCTTCGAGACAGGGGCTTCATGGCTACACATTC.

This chain connects TRBV24-1 to TRBJ2-4; TRBD1 might be the D (6 bases). Gene TRBJ2-7 matches the end of the DNA better, so the J call may be wrong. CDR3 size: 14 residues. CDR1 and CDR2 (germline): KGHDR, SFDVKD. The CDR3 region has the DNA TGTGCCACCAGTGATTCCGGGACATCCTACGAGCAGTACTTC. It is translated as CATSDSGTSYEQYF.

This clonotype was counted only a few times. CDR3 amino acids: CASGTSGGANEQFF. Here the CDR3 DNA reads TGTGCCAGCGGGACTAGCGGGGGGGCCAATGAGCAGTTCTTC. V gene TRBV6-2 or TRBV6-3 combines with J gene TRBJ2-1; 16 positions match TRBD2. Germline CDR1 reads MNHEY; CDR2 reads SVGEGT. CDR3 length: 14 amino acids. The ends lost 8 bases at V and 6 bases at J; junction bases unmatched: 1.

The gene calls are TRBV12-3 or TRBV12-4 and TRBJ2-1; no firm D call. This CDR3 spans 14 amino acids. Deletions cut 5 bases from V and 2 bases from J, with 10 bases between. CDR3 DNA: TGTGCCAGCAGTGGACCTAAACCCTACAATGAGCAGTTCTTC. Translation gives CASSGPKPYNEQFF.

V is TRBV6-2 or TRBV6-3 and J is TRBJ2-4; a possible D gene is TRBD2 (5 bases). The assigned J gene may be wrong: the sequence end matches TRBJ2-7 better. CDR1 and CDR2 from the germline V gene are MNHEY and SVGEGT. The CDR3 runs to 13 residues. The CDR3 sequence: CASSNGLRYEQYF. The CDR3 bases are TGTGCCAGCAGCAACGGACTCCGCTACGAGCAGTACTTC.

The rearrangement uses TRBV3-1 and TRBJ2-5, with no clear D. The CDR3 contains 18 residues. Trimming removed 1 base from V and 1 base from J, with 19 bases in between. From germline, CDR1 is LGHDT and CDR2 YNNKEL (reference sequence). As DNA, the CDR3 is TGTGCCAGCAGCCAAGCGCTGACGGCTACCCACCTCCAAGAGACCCAGTACTTC. Residues: CASSQALTATHLQETQYF.

The gene calls are TRBV6-5 and TRBJ2-3, with 7 nucleotides matching TRBD2. Trimming cost V 6 bases and J 6 bases; bases outside gene matches: 3. Germline V gene lookup returns CDR1 MNHEY and CDR2 SVGAGI. The CDR3 runs 12 residues. CDR3 sequence: CASSRGEDTQYF. The CDR3, as DNA: TGTGCCAGCAGCCGGGGGGAGGATACGCAGTATTTT.

This sequence joins TRBV4-1 and TRBJ2-1; D tentatively reads TRBD1 or TRBD2 (5 bases each). The V end was cut by 0 bases, the J end by 2 bases, with 17 bases between. The CDR3 extends over 18 amino acids. Germline loops: CDR1 MGHRA, CDR2 YSYEKL. This CDR3 reads CASSQEMGTQSTYNEQFF. CDR3 bases: TGCGCCAGCAGCCAAGAAATGGGGACGCAATCCACCTACAATGAGCAGTTCTTC.

V usage is TRBV20-1 and J usage is TRBJ1-5; no definite D call. Germline CDR1 DFQATT, CDR2 SNEGSKA (reference sequence). Trimming removed 0 bases from V and 5 bases from J, with 14 bases in between. CDR3 length equals 15 residues. The CDR3: CSARDLGSIHQPQHF. The CDR3 DNA follows: TGCAGTGCTAGAGATCTAGGTAGTATTCATCAGCCCCAGCATTTT.

The count of this clonotype is one. The conserved final phenylalanine or tryptophan is absent from the CDR3, which likely points to a read error. The J gene is TRBJ2-5, the V gene TRBV9, with 11 bases identical to TRBD2. V was pared by 2 bases and J by 1 base, with 4 bases of the junction left unmatched. CDR3 size: 16 residues. Per the germline V gene, CDR1 is SGDLS and CDR2 is YYNGEE. For the CDR3, the DNA is TGTGCCAGCAGCGTGGGGACTAGCGGTGTCCAAGAGACCCAGTACTAC. Encoded protein: CASSVGTSGVQETQYY.

This clonotype has only one observation. The chain has TRBV7-9 and TRBJ2-4, with 9 bases aligning to TRBD2. The CDR3 has 16 amino acids. Germline CDR1 reads SEHNR; CDR2 reads FQNEAQ (reference sequence). Trimming took 4 bases from V and 13 from J; bases not matched to a gene: 17. CDR3 sequence (DNA): TGTGCCAGCAGCTCCTCTTTTAGCGGGAGTCTTGGAGAGCAGTACTTC. It encodes CASSSSFSGSLGEQYF.

The rearrangement uses TRBV28 and TRBJ1-4; D gene ambiguous. Trimming took 2 bases from V and 4 from J, leaving 8 bases between them. This CDR3 region has 14 residues. The germline V gene encodes CDR1 MDHEN and CDR2 SYDVKM. CDR3 DNA: TGTGCCAGCAGTTTAAATGCATTTAATGAAAAACTGTTTTTT. Translation: CASSLNAFNEKLFF.